This T cell receptor beta chain was observed in a study of CDR3 diversity in severe acne (dated by TCRdb to about 2019). A distance of 16 bases separates the germline ends of V and J, which lose 7 bases and 0 bases respectively. From its cysteine to its phenylalanine, the CDR3 spans 15 amino acids. Only CDR3 DNA is held: 45 bases, read in frame from base 1. CDR1 and CDR2 (SNHLY, FYNNEI) derive from the germline V gene. Library preparation employed PCR. These reads were obtained on an Illumina HiSeq 2000. TCRdb trimmed public reads at Q25 via fastp, called clones via MiXCR and kept in-frame beta chains. One record per CDR3 amino acid sequence lists the most common genes and DNA. This sample lists more than 70,000 distinct CDR3 sequences; less than 65% were detected once. The ten largest make up roughly 11% of the sample. This clonotype is deemed medium-sized (0.01 to 0.1%). Its antigen remains unidentified. No clone much larger than this one lies a single base away; base qualities are absent.

The sequence was obtained from a male donor with severe acne vulgaris. The chain joins TRBV2 to TRBJ2-7; the D gene is possibly TRBD1, with 6 bases matching. What was sequenced was blood. The CDR3 loop reads CASTRTVLRSYEQYF. At the DNA level, the sequence is TGTGCCAGCACACGGACAGTTCTCCGCTCCTACGAGCAGTACTTC.